This TCR beta chain was identified in a study of shared clonotypes between healthy human individuals. The junction had 9 bases not matched to a gene; V was cut back by 3 bases and J by 5 bases. Germline CDR1 and CDR2: KGHSH and LQKENI. The CDR3 runs to 15 residues. Clones were read by immunoSEQ multiplex PCR, and TCRdb kept only the in-frame ones, dropping some. The data show over a million clones, roughly 96% seen once. This sequence joins TRBV18 and TRBJ1-1; 7 nucleotides agree with TRBD1. The TCR comes from a man aged 25-45 years in good health. The sequenced material came from naive CD4+ T cells sorted from blood. The subset was: CD45RA+ positively selected. CDR3 DNA sequence: TGTGCCAGCTCACCTTGGGAAGGGGGCTTTACTGAAGCTTTCTTT. Translating it yields CASSPWEGGFTEAFF.